This T cell receptor (beta chain) was profiled in a study of T cell repertoires in cytomegalovirus infection. Study as a whole: Evidence of both CMV infection and a matching HLA type came from public TCR beta signatures. Broader study findings: Identification of carriers of CMV plus the relevant HLA was achieved through cumulative public TCR beta family frequency. Clonotypes of TCR beta that were HLA-C-restricted and CMV-specific dominated the ex vivo response.

MiXCR, run by TCRdb on the reads, gives a single entry per CDR3 protein. The table records approximately 150,000 distinct CDR3 sequences, approximately 17% of them present only once. Points on this clonotype: Its cognate antigen is unknown.

The CDR3 runs 15 residues. Trimming cost V 3 bases and J 3 bases; bases outside gene matches: 8. Germline V gene data show CDR1 as DFQATT and CDR2 as SNEGSKA (reference sequence). The source material was CD8+ T cells from PBMCs. V usage is TRBV20-1 and J usage is TRBJ2-1, with 7 bases aligning to TRBD2. This clonotype was obtained from a human donor in good health (CMV status not recorded). Some clones in this sample may be carry-over from other donors' samples. Written as DNA, the CDR3 is TGCAGTGCTAGTTGGCGCCTAGCGGACTACAATGAGCAGTTCTTC. Protein sequence: CSASWRLADYNEQFF.